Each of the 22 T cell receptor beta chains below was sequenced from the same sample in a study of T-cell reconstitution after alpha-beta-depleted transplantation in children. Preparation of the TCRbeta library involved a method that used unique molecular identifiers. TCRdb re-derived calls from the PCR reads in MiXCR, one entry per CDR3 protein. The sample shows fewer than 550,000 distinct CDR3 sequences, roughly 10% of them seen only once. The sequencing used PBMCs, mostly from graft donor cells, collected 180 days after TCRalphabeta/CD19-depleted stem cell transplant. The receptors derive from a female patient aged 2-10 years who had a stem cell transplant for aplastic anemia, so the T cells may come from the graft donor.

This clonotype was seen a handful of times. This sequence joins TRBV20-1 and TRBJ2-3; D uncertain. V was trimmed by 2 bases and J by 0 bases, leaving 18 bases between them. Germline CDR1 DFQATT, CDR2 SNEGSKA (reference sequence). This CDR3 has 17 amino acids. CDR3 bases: TGCAGTGCTAGATCGCAACCCGCTAGTTCTAGCACAGATACGCAGTATTTT. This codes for CSARSQPASSSTDTQYF.

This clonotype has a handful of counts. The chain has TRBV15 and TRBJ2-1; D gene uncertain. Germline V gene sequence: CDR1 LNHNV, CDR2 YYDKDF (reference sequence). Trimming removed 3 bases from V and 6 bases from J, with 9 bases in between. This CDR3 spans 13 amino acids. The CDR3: CATSSEATNEQFF. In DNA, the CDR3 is TGTGCCACCAGCAGCGAAGCCACCAATGAGCAGTTCTTC. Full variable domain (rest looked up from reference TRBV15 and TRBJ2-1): DAMVIQNPRYQVTQFGKPVTLSCSQTLNHNVMYWYQQKSSQAPKLLFHYYDKDFNNEADTPDNFQSRRPNTSFCFLDIRSPGLGDTAMYLCATSSEATNEQFFGPGTRLTVL.

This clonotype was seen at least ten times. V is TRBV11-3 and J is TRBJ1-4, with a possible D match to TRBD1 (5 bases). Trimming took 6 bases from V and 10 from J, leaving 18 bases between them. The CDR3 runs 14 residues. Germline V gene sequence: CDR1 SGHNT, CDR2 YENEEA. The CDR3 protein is CASRNTGAVGKLFF. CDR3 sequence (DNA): TGTGCCAGCAGGAATACAGGTGCTGTTGGAAAACTGTTTTTT.

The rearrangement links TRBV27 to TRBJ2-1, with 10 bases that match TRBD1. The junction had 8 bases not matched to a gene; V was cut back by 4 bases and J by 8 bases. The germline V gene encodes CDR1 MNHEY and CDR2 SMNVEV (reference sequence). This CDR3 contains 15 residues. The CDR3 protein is CASSYLGQGSDEQFF. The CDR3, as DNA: TGTGCCAGCAGTTATTTGGGACAGGGGTCGGATGAGCAGTTCTTC.

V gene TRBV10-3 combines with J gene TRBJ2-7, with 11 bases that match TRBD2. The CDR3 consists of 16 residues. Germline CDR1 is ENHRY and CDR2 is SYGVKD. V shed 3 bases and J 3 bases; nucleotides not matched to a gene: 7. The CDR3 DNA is TGTGCCATCAGTGAAGCTAGCGGGGGGACCATCTACGAGCAGTACTTC. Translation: CAISEASGGTIYEQYF.

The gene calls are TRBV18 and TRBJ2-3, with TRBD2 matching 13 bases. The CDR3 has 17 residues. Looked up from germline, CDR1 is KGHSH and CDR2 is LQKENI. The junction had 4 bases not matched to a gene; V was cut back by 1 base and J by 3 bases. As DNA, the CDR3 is TGTGCCAGCTCACCACTGGGACTAGCGGGACTGACAGATACGCAGTATTTT. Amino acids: CASSPLGLAGLTDTQYF.

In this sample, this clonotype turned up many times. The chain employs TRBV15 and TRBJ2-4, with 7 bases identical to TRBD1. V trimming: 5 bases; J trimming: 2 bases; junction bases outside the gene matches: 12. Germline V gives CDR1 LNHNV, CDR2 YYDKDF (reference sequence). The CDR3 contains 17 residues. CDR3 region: CATSGRGGALSKNIQYF. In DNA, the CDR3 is TGTGCCACCAGCGGCCGAGGGGGCGCTTTGTCCAAAAACATTCAGTACTTC. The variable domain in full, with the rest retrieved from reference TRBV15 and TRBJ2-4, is DAMVIQNPRYQVTQFGKPVTLSCSQTLNHNVMYWYQQKSSQAPKLLFHYYDKDFNNEADTPDNFQSRRPNTSFCFLDIRSPGLGDTAMYLCATSGRGGALSKNIQYFGAGTRLSVL.

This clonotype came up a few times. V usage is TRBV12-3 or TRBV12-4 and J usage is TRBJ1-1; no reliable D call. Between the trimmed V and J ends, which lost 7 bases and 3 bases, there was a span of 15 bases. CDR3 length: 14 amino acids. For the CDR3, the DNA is TGTGCCAGCACCACAAAGGGATCTTACACTGAAGCTTTCTTT. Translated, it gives CASTTKGSYTEAFF.

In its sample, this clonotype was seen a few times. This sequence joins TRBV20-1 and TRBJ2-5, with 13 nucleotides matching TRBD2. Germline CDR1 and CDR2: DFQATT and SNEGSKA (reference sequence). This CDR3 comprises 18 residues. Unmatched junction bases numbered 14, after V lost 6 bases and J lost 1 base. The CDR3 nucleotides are TGCAGTGCCGCACCCGGACTAGCGGGAGTGGTGGGCCAAGAGACCCAGTACTTC. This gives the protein CSAAPGLAGVVGQETQYF.

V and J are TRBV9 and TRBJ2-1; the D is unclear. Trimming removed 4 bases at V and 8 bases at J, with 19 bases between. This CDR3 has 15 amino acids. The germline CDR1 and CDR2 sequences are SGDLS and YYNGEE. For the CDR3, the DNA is TGTGCCAGCAGCCCCCCGAGGCTCGCGAACGATGAGCAGTTCTTC. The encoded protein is CASSPPRLANDEQFF.

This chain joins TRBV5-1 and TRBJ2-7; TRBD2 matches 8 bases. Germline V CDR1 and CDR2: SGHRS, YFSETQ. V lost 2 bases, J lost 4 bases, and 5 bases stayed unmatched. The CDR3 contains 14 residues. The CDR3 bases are TGCGCCAGCAGCTTAGCGGGAGAAAGGTACGAGCAGTACTTC. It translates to CASSLAGERYEQYF.

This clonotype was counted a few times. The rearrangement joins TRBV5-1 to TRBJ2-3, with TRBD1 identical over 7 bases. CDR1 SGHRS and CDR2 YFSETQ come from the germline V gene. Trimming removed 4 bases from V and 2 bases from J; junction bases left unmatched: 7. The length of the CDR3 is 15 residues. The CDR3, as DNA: TGCGCCAGCAGCATCCGGGACAGCATCACAGATACGCAGTATTTT. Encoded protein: CASSIRDSITDTQYF.

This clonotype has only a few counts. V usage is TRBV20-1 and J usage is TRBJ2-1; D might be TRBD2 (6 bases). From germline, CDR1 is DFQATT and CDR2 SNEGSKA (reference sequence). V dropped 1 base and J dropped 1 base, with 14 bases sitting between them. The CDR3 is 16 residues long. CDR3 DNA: TGCAGTGCTAGAGCCGGGAGCGGTGGGTCCTACAATGAGCAGTTCTTC. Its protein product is CSARAGSGGSYNEQFF.

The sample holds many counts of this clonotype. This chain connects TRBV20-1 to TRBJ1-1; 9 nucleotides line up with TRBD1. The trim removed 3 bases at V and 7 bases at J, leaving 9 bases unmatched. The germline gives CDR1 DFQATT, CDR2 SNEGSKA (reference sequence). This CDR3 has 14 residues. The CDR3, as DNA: TGCAGTGCTAGTCTACAGGGGGCGTGGGATGAAGCTTTCTTT. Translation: CSASLQGAWDEAFF.

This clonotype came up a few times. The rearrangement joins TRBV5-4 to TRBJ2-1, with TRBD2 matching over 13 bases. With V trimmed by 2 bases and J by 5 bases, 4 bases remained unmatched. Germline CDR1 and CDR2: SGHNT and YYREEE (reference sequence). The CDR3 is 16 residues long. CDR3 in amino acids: CASSLRTSGSHNEQFF. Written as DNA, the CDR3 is TGTGCCAGCAGCTTACGGACTAGCGGGAGCCACAATGAGCAGTTCTTC.

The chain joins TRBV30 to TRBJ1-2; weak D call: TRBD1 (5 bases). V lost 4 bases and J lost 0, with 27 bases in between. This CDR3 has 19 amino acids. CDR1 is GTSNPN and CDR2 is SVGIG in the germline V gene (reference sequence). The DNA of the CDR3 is TGTGCCTGGACCATGACCCGTCCTGGACATGGAAAAGCTAACTATGGCTACACCTTC. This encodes CAWTMTRPGHGKANYGYTF.

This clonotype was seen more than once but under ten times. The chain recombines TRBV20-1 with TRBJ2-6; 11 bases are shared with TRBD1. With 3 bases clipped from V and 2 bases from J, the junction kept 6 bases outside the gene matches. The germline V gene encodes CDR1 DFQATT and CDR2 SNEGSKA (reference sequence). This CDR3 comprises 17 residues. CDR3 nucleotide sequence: TGCAGTGCTAGTGAAGGACAGGGGGCGACTGGGGCCAACGTCCTGACTTTC. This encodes CSASEGQGATGANVLTF.

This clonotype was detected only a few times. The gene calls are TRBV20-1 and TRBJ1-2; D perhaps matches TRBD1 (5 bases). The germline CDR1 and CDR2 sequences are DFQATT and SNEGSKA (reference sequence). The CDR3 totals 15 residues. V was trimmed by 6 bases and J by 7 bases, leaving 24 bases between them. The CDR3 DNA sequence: TGCAGTGCCCAGACAGTTATTATCCCCGTGGGTGGCTACACCTTC. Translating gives CSAQTVIIPVGGYTF.

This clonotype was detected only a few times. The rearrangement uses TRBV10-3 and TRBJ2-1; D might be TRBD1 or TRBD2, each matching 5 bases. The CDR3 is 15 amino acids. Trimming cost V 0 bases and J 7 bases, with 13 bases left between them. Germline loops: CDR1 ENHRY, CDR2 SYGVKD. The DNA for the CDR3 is TGTGCCATCAGTGAGTCCGGGATGTCAGGGAATGAGCAGTTCTTC. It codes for CAISESGMSGNEQFF.

This chain's CDR3 is CSASSRRNTGELFF. Here the CDR3 DNA reads TGCAGTGCTAGTTCCCGCCGGAACACCGGGGAGCTGTTTTTT. The chain has TRBV20-1 and TRBJ2-2, with D hard to call. The CDR3 length is 14 residues. Per germline, CDR1 DFQATT and CDR2 SNEGSKA (reference sequence). With 3 bases removed from V and 1 base from J, the gap between germline ends came to 9 bases.

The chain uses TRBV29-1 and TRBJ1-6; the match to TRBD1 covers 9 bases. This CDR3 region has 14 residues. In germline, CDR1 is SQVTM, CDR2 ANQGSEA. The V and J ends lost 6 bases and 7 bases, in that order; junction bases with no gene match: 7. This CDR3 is CSVTTGTGNSPLHF. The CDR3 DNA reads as TGCAGCGTCACCACCGGGACAGGGAATTCACCCCTCCACTTT.

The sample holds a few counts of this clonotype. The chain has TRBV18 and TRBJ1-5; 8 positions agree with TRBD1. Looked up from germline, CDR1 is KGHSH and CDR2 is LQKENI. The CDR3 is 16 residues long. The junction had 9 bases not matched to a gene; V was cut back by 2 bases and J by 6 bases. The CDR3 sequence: CASSPGRTGIFQPQHF. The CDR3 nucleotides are TGTGCCAGCTCACCAGGTAGGACAGGGATTTTTCAGCCCCAGCATTTT.